A single sample is the source of the 22 T cell receptor beta chains below, sequenced in a study of blood T cells in healthy people across ages. A second PCR of about 6 to 11 cycles used a sample-barcoded 5' primer and a J-beta primer mix. From the 5' RACE reads, TCRdb called clonotypes with MiXCR, one entry per CDR3 protein. The sample yields around 620,000 distinct CDR3 sequences, 27% seen once. The sample consisted of blood. These receptors were obtained from a woman aged 70 to 79 in good health.

This clonotype was counted only a few times. V gene TRBV28 combines with J gene TRBJ1-2; D remains unclear. Germline V gene lookup returns CDR1 MDHEN and CDR2 SYDVKM. Between the trimmed V and J ends, which lost 4 bases and 8 bases, there was a span of 8 bases. CDR3 length: 11 residues. The CDR3 loop reads CASSSPKGYTF. The DNA for the CDR3 is TGTGCCAGCAGTTCCCCCAAAGGCTACACCTTC.

The V and J genes are TRBV5-1 and TRBJ2-5; D might be TRBD2 (5 bases). The DNA end lines up better with TRBJ2-7; the J call may be wrong. The germline V gene has CDR1 SGHRS and CDR2 YFSETQ. The CDR3 runs 15 residues. CDR3 in amino acids: CASSINTGSSYEQYF. In DNA form, the CDR3 reads TGCGCCAGCAGCATCAATACGGGGAGCTCCTACGAGCAGTACTTC.

This clonotype occurred a few times. This sequence joins TRBV10-2 and TRBJ1-5, with TRBD1 matching 9 bases. The CDR3 contains 13 residues. Trimming took 9 bases from V and 9 from J; bases not matched to a gene: 9. Germline CDR1 is WSHSY and CDR2 is SAAADI. The CDR3 nucleotides read TGCGCCAGGGACAGGGGTCCCCCTGTGCCCCAGCATTTT. This gives the protein CARDRGPPVPQHF.

This clonotype turned up a few times. The chain recombines TRBV12-3 or TRBV12-4 with TRBJ1-3; no firm D call. With 3 bases removed from V and 0 bases from J, the gap between germline ends came to 24 bases. This CDR3 spans 20 amino acids. The CDR3 sequence: CASSFRLPRAPAGSGNTIYF. The CDR3 DNA reads TGTGCCAGCAGTTTCCGCCTCCCCCGGGCCCCGGCGGGCTCTGGAAACACCATATATTTT.

In its sample, this clonotype was seen once. The chain recombines TRBV7-2 with TRBJ2-1; 7 bases map to TRBD1. The trim removed 1 base at V and 9 bases at J, leaving 6 bases unmatched. Per germline, CDR1 SGHTA and CDR2 FQGNSA. The CDR3 is made up of 14 amino acids. CDR3 DNA sequence: TGTGCCAGCAGCTTAGGGGGTAGGGGGCCTGAGCAGTTCTTC. Translated: CASSLGGRGPEQFF. Filled out from reference TRBV7-2 and TRBJ2-1, the complete variable domain reads GAGVSQSPSNKVTEKGKDVELRCDPISGHTALYWYRQSLGQGLEFLIYFQGNSAPDKSGLPSDRFSAERTGGSVSTLTIQRTQQEDSAVYLCASSLGGRGPEQFFGPGTRLTVL.

There are a few counts of this clonotype. This chain connects TRBV12-3 or TRBV12-4 to TRBJ2-5, with D maybe TRBD1 (6 bases). Gene TRBJ2-7 matches the end of the DNA better, so the J call may be wrong. The CDR3 consists of 14 residues. The CDR3, as DNA: TGTGCCAGCAGTCCACACAGGGTTCTAGGCGAGCAGTACTTC. It codes for CASSPHRVLGEQYF.

The genes are TRBV21-1 and TRBJ2-1; the D call of TRBD2 is as the table states it, not checked on the DNA. Judging by the DNA end, TRBJ2-5 fits better; the J call may be wrong. TRBV21-1 is classified as a pseudogene. The CDR3 is 16 amino acids. CDR3 residues: CASPRVTRNKKETQYF. CDR3 sequence (DNA): TGTGCCAGCCCAAGGGTAACTAGGAACAAAAAAGAGACCCAGTACTTC.

Turning to this clonotype: A read error is possible here, since a much larger clone lies one base away. The chain has TRBV20-1 and TRBJ1-2; D might be TRBD1 (5 bases). Trimming pared 5 bases from V and 4 bases from J, leaving 14 bases between. Germline CDR1 is DFQATT and CDR2 is SNEGSKA (reference sequence). The CDR3 is 13 amino acids. CDR3 nucleotide sequence: TGCAGTGCTCAACAGCAGGGACCCTATGGCTACACCTTC. This gives the protein CSAQQQGPYGYTF.

This chain connects TRBV3-1 to TRBJ2-1; D is uncertain. The J call is doubtful: the DNA matches TRBJ2-7 better. This CDR3 is built from 15 residues. The germline CDR1 and CDR2 sequences are LGHDT and YNNKEL (reference sequence). The CDR3 spells CASSQDGGWAAEQYF. The CDR3, as DNA: TGTGCCAGCAGCCAAGATGGTGGCTGGGCTGCCGAGCAGTACTTC.

The chain is built from TRBV6-2 or TRBV6-3 and TRBJ2-7; D might be TRBD2 (6 bases). Germline V lookup: CDR1 MNHEY, CDR2 SVGEGT. There are 19 residues in the CDR3. V was pared by 4 bases and J by 2 bases, with 27 bases between. CDR3: CASSWYATGTQGNAYEQYF. The CDR3, as DNA: TGTGCCAGCAGTTGGTATGCAACCGGGACTCAGGGTAACGCCTACGAGCAGTACTTC.

This clonotype was detected only a few times. The chain is built from TRBV7-2 and TRBJ2-1; no definite D call. The length of the CDR3 is 16 residues. Per germline, CDR1 SGHTA and CDR2 FQGNSA. V gave up 2 bases and J gave up 0 bases, with 11 bases separating them. The CDR3 bases are TGTGCCAGCAGCTTATGGGCAGCGAGCTCCTACAATGAGCAGTTCTTC. Protein sequence: CASSLWAASSYNEQFF.

This clonotype turned up a few times. An end of the junction differs from the germline gene, which may be a read error. The chain combines TRBV7-2 with TRBJ2-4; perhaps TRBD1 as D (5 bases). CDR1 and CDR2 (germline): SGHTA, FQGNSA. The CDR3 runs 13 residues. The CDR3 loop is CASSFGALNIQYF. The CDR3 coding sequence is TGCGCCAGTAGCTTTGGGGCCTTAAACATTCAGTACTTC.

The V call is TRBV10-3, the J call TRBJ1-1, with TRBD1 as a possible D gene (5 bases). The CDR3 runs 14 residues. Germline CDR1 ENHRY, CDR2 SYGVKD. Trimming shortened V by 6 bases and J by 3 bases, and 14 bases separated the two germline ends. CDR3 in amino acids: CAISALDRDTEAFF. The CDR3 DNA follows: TGTGCCATCAGCGCTCTTGACAGAGACACTGAAGCTTTCTTT.

This clonotype was seen a handful of times. The rearrangement joins TRBV6-1 to TRBJ2-3, with TRBD2 matching 8 bases. Looked up from germline, CDR1 is MNHNS and CDR2 is SASEGT. The V segment lost 5 bases and the J segment 4 bases; nucleotides outside the gene matches: 8. The CDR3 runs 15 residues. CDR3 in DNA: TGTGCCAGCAGTAGGGTTCGGGGGGGGGCAGATACGCAGTATTTT. This encodes CASSRVRGGADTQYF.

In this sample, this clonotype turned up a few times. The chain uses TRBV7-2 and TRBJ2-5, with TRBD2 identical over 8 bases. Losses at the gene ends were 5 bases for V and 1 base for J; bases not matched to a gene: 6. Germline CDR1 and CDR2: SGHTA and FQGNSA. There are 15 residues in the CDR3. The CDR3 region has the DNA TGTGCCAGCAGCCTGAGCGGGGGTTTCCAAGAGACCCAGTACTTC. Translation gives CASSLSGGFQETQYF.

The chain combines TRBV12-5 with TRBJ1-6; D is possibly TRBD1 (5 bases). Germline lookup yields CDR1 LGHNT and CDR2 FRNRAP. The CDR3 has 14 residues. Trimming took off 6 bases at V and 6 bases at J, with 12 bases between the two ends. The CDR3 region has the DNA TGTGCTAGTGGCAGATGGGGACGTAATTCACCCCTCCACTTT. It yields the protein CASGRWGRNSPLHF. Full variable domain (rest looked up from reference TRBV12-5 and TRBJ1-6): DARVTQTPRHKVTEMGQEVTMRCQPILGHNTVFWYRQTMMQGLELLAYFRNRAPLDDSGMPKDRFSAEMPDATLATLKIQPSEPRDSAVYFCASGRWGRNSPLHFGNGTRLTVT.

This chain uses TRBV6-5 with TRBJ1-1; D not resolved. The CDR3 spans 15 residues. V gave up 7 bases and J gave up 4 bases, with 19 bases separating them. Germline CDR1 reads MNHEY; CDR2 reads SVGAGI. The CDR3 coding sequence is TGTGCCAGCAAGGCCCCCCCGGACCCGGTCACTGAAGCTTTCTTT. It is translated as CASKAPPDPVTEAFF.

The gene calls are TRBV10-3 and TRBJ1-1; D remains ambiguous. CDR1 is ENHRY and CDR2 is SYGVKD in the germline V gene. The CDR3 loop spans 13 amino acids. The V and J ends lost 3 bases and 0 bases respectively, with 5 bases between them. CDR3 amino acids: CAISDAMNTEAFF. Here the CDR3 DNA reads TGTGCCATCAGTGATGCGATGAACACTGAAGCTTTCTTT.

The chain links TRBV5-1 to TRBJ2-3; no clear D. The length of the CDR3 is 13 residues. In germline, CDR1 is SGHRS, CDR2 YFSETQ. V lost 3 bases, J lost 1 base, and 6 bases lay in between. For the CDR3, the DNA is TGCGCCAGCAGCTATCGGGGCACAGATACGCAGTATTTT. Translating it yields CASSYRGTDTQYF.

This clonotype came up many times. V and J are TRBV5-1 and TRBJ2-7, with TRBD1 matching 8 bases. The CDR3 totals 17 residues. Germline CDR1 reads SGHRS; CDR2 reads YFSETQ. V dropped 3 bases and J dropped 0; count of bases not matched to a gene: 11. CDR3 protein: CASSSKPGQDFSYEQYF. In DNA form, the CDR3 reads TGCGCCAGCAGCTCAAAACCGGGACAGGACTTCTCCTACGAGCAGTACTTC.

This clonotype was recorded a few times. The chain links TRBV2 to TRBJ1-1; D possibly corresponds to TRBD1 (6 bases). Germline CDR1 and CDR2: SNHLY and FYNNEI. V lost 7 bases and J 8 bases, leaving 17 bases between the germline ends. This CDR3 region has 13 residues. The CDR3 DNA is TGTGCCAGCACTTATAACAGGGAGGGAGAAGCTTTCTTT. It translates to CASTYNREGEAFF.

This chain connects TRBV20-1 to TRBJ2-4; a weak D match, TRBD2 (7 bases). This CDR3 region has 17 residues. The V end lost 2 bases, the J end lost 1 base, and 18 bases lay between the germline ends. Germline loops: CDR1 DFQATT, CDR2 SNEGSKA (reference sequence). The CDR3 loop is CSARSSAGEGAKNIQYF. The CDR3 coding sequence is TGCAGTGCTAGAAGCTCGGCAGGGGAGGGGGCCAAAAACATTCAGTACTTC.